The 14 T cell receptor beta chains in this list originate from one sample, sequenced in a study of human T cells and chemical hapten exposure. Documented time point: patch test 3, about 24 weeks after DPC sensitization. As to treatment: therapeutic diphenylcyclopropenone sensitization with weekly scalp DPC. Each CDR3 protein is one row after TCRdb ran MiXCR on the RACE reads. This repertoire shows about 190,000 distinct CDR3 sequences, under 25% found once; its top ten account for 2% to 2.5%. Sample: whole blood, taken in connection with sensitization to the hapten diphenylcyclopropenone (DPC). The receptors here all came from a woman aged 35 to 49 with alopecia areata. Some clones in this sample may be carry-over from other donors' samples.

This clonotype was recorded a few times. The V call is TRBV5-6, the J call TRBJ2-7; 9 bases fit TRBD2. This CDR3 has 18 amino acids. The ends lost 1 base at V and 6 bases at J; junction bases unmatched: 17. Per the germline V gene, CDR1 is SGHDT and CDR2 is YYEEEE. CDR3 region: CASSLSTSGRLGLLEQYF. The CDR3 DNA is TGTGCCAGCAGCTTGTCGACTAGCGGCCGCCTGGGGCTACTCGAGCAGTACTTC.

In nucleotides, the CDR3 is TGCAGCGGGGGGACAGGGGGCATCTATGGCTACACCTTC. Amino acids: CSGGTGGIYGYTF. The chain links TRBV29-1 to TRBJ1-2; 12 bases agree with TRBD1. Trimming removed 7 bases from V and 4 bases from J; junction bases left unmatched: 4. The CDR3 spans 13 residues. Germline CDR1 is SQVTM and CDR2 is ANQGSEA.

The rearrangement joins TRBV4-2 to TRBJ2-7; D uncertain. Trimming removed 1 base from V and 0 bases from J, with 4 bases in between. Per germline, CDR1 LGHNA and CDR2 YNFKEQ. The CDR3 is 13 residues long. For the CDR3, the DNA is TGTGCCAGCAGCCAAGCCCACTCCTACGAGCAGTACTTC. Translating it yields CASSQAHSYEQYF.

The gene calls are TRBV12-3 or TRBV12-4 and TRBJ1-4; maybe TRBD1 (5 bases). The CDR3 spans 13 residues. Deletions cut 4 bases from V and 8 bases from J, with 11 bases between. The CDR3 loop reads CASSYGGGEKLFF. CDR3 in DNA: TGTGCCAGCAGTTACGGGGGTGGCGAAAAACTGTTTTTT.

V gene TRBV2 combines with J gene TRBJ2-1; tentative D call: TRBD1 (5 bases). Germline V CDR1 and CDR2: SNHLY, FYNNEI. Trimming cost V 8 bases and J 3 bases, with 14 bases left between them. The CDR3 is made up of 14 amino acids. The chain's CDR3 is CASSAQGFYNEQFF. The CDR3 DNA follows: TGTGCCAGCTCTGCGCAGGGTTTCTACAATGAGCAGTTCTTC. Full variable domain (missing parts from reference TRBV2 and TRBJ2-1): EPEVTQTPSHQVTQMGQEVILRCVPISNHLYFYWYRQILGQKVEFLVSFYNNEISEKSEIFDDQFSVERPDGSNFTLKIRSTKLEDSAMYFCASSAQGFYNEQFFGPGTRLTVL.

This clonotype has more than one count but fewer than ten. The chain couples TRBV6-1 to TRBJ1-3, with D maybe TRBD1 (5 bases). The V gene lost 2 bases and the J gene lost 0 bases, with 8 bases spanning the gap. The CDR3 is 15 amino acids. Germline values: CDR1 MNHNS, CDR2 SASEGT. The CDR3 here is CASSEWGVSGNTIYF. CDR3 nucleotide sequence: TGTGCCAGCAGTGAATGGGGGGTCTCTGGAAACACCATATATTTT.

The gene calls are TRBV29-1 and TRBJ2-3; D remains unclear. The CDR3 is 16 amino acids. Trimming removed 0 bases from V and 2 bases from J, with 15 bases in between. Germline loops: CDR1 SQVTM, CDR2 ANQGSEA. Written as DNA, the CDR3 is TGCAGCGTTGAAGATCGATCGGGCCGAACCACAGATACGCAGTATTTT. It translates to CSVEDRSGRTTDTQYF.

This clonotype has a count of ten or more. The rearrangement joins TRBV28 to TRBJ2-2, with D hard to call. Germline values: CDR1 MDHEN, CDR2 SYDVKM. The V end was cut by 8 bases, the J end by 7 bases, with 8 bases between. The CDR3 extends over 11 amino acids. Here the CDR3 DNA reads TGTGCCAGCTTACGACGCGGGGAGCTGTTTTTT. This gives the protein CASLRRGELFF.

The table lists this clonotype with many counts. This chain connects TRBV6-5 to TRBJ2-1, with a possible D match to TRBD2 (5 bases). Germline V gene sequence: CDR1 MNHEY, CDR2 SVGAGI. Trimming shortened V by 6 bases and J by 9 bases, and 15 bases separated the two germline ends. The CDR3 totals 13 residues. CDR3 loop: CASRWSEVGEQFF. The CDR3 DNA is TGTGCCAGCAGATGGTCGGAGGTCGGTGAGCAGTTCTTC.

V is TRBV27 and J is TRBJ2-3, with D unclear. Trimming pared 8 bases from V and 0 bases from J, leaving 6 bases between. Germline V CDR1 and CDR2: MNHEY, SMNVEV (reference sequence). The CDR3 is 12 amino acids. CDR3 DNA sequence: TGTGCCAGCGGGCGGAGCACAGATACGCAGTATTTT. Protein sequence: CASGRSTDTQYF.

The sample holds a few counts of this clonotype. J is TRBJ1-2 and V is TRBV6-5, with no clear D. This CDR3 has 13 residues. Germline V gives CDR1 MNHEY, CDR2 SVGAGI. Trimming left V 8 bases short and J 8 bases short, with 18 bases between. CDR3 coding DNA: TGTGCCAGCGGGGAGGGAGCCCGCGGGGGCTACACCTTC. Translating gives CASGEGARGGYTF.

This clonotype was seen a few times. The chain is built from TRBV5-6 and TRBJ1-2; no definite D call. The CDR3 is made up of 12 amino acids. The V end was cut by 1 base, the J end by 8 bases, with 9 bases between. The V gene's germline CDR1 is SGHDT and CDR2 YYEEEE. The DNA of the CDR3 is TGTGCCAGCAGCTTGTCCCCCGGAGGCTACACCTTC. Protein product: CASSLSPGGYTF.

The genes are TRBV11-1 and TRBJ2-1; TRBD2 agrees at 7 bases. With V trimmed by 1 base and J by 5 bases, 5 bases remained unmatched. Per the germline V gene, CDR1 is SGHAT and CDR2 is FQDESV (reference sequence). This CDR3 is built from 15 residues. Here the CDR3 DNA reads TGTGCCAGCAGCTTAGTAGGCCTAGCGGACAATGAGCAGTTCTTC. The encoded protein is CASSLVGLADNEQFF.

In its sample, this clonotype was seen a few times. V usage is TRBV5-1 and J usage is TRBJ2-7; D is perhaps TRBD1 (6 bases). The CDR3 has 15 residues. CDR1 is SGHRS and CDR2 is YFSETQ in the germline V gene. Trimming pared 4 bases from V and 3 bases from J, leaving 17 bases between. The CDR3 sequence: CASSGGPRDSYEQYF. The CDR3 nucleotides are TGCGCCAGCAGCGGGGGCCCACGCGACAGCTACGAGCAGTACTTC.